These T cell receptor beta chains were read from a single sample in a study of shared clonotypes between healthy human individuals. The protocol was immunoSEQ multiplex PCR, while the TCRdb copy is restricted to in-frame clones and leaves out a portion. The sample consists of about 2.1 million clones, approximately 94% of them appearing once. The material sequenced was naive CD8+ T cells from PBMCs. Source of these receptors: a man aged 18 to 35 in good health. Some clones in this sample may be carry-over from other donors' samples. Both conserved end residues are part of each CDR3. The D gene is left open where the match is weak. Rows give clone size only sometimes, using once, few, many, or a class for an expanded clone.

j_call clone_size d_call v_call cdr3_nt cdr3_aa
TRBJ1-1 few NA TRBV5-1 TGCGCCAGCAGCTTGTTGGGCAACACTGAAGCTTTCTTT CASSLLGNTEAFF
TRBJ1-1 NA NA TRBV27 TGTGCCAGCAGCCCACTGGGGGGAGACACTGAAGCTTTCTTT CASSPLGGDTEAFF
TRBJ2-7 once TRBD1 TRBV7-2 TGTGCCAGCAGCTTGGCCCCGGGACAGGCCTCCTACGAGCAGTACTTC CASSLAPGQASYEQYF
TRBJ2-7 NA NA TRBV4-3 TGCGCCAGCAGCCAAGGCTCCTGGCAGGGCAACGAGCAGTACTTC CASSQGSWQGNEQYF
TRBJ2-3 NA TRBD2 TRBV7-8 TGTGCCAGCAGCCCCAAGCTAGCGGGAAGGATTGATACGCAGTATTTT CASSPKLAGRIDTQYF
TRBJ2-7 NA TRBD1 TRBV11-2 TGTGCCAGCAGTTCAGGGGGTCCCTCCTACGAGCAGTACTTC CASSSGGPSYEQYF
TRBJ2-7 NA NA TRBV11-2 TGTGCCAGCAGCTCGCATCCCTTCTACGAGCAGTACTTC CASSSHPFYEQYF
TRBJ1-3 once NA TRBV6-4 TGTGCCAGCAGTGACGGAGACACCATATATTTT CASSDGDTIYF
TRBJ1-1 NA NA TRBV10-3 TGTGCCATCAGTGAGAATCGAGGTGAAGCTTTCTTT CAISENRGEAFF
TRBJ1-5 NA TRBD1 TRBV6-1 TGTGCCAGCAGTGAACGGGACAGGGGTTTACAGCCCCAGCATTTT CASSERDRGLQPQHF
TRBJ2-1 NA NA TRBV19 TGTGCCACCCTAAGAGGGGGTGCCCAGTTCTTC CATLRGGAQFF
TRBJ2-7 NA NA TRBV6-1 TGTGCCAGCCTGAACGAAGACTCCTACGAGCAGTACTTC CASLNEDSYEQYF
TRBJ1-2 NA TRBD1 TRBV27 TGTGCCAGCAGTTCTGGGCCCGTTGGACAGGACGCCTACACCTTC CASSSGPVGQDAYTF
TRBJ2-1 NA NA TRBV7-9 TGTGCCAGCAGCCCTAAGGAGGCAGATGAGCAGTTCTTC CASSPKEADEQFF
TRBJ2-1 NA NA TRBV19 TGTGCCAGTAGTATATTGAAGGGGACCCTTAATGAGCAGTTCTTC CASSILKGTLNEQFF
TRBJ2-7 NA TRBD1 TRBV10-3 TGTGCCATCACCCGGACAGGGGGAACCTACGAGCAGTACTTC CAITRTGGTYEQYF
TRBJ2-2 NA NA TRBV27 TGTGCCAGCAGTCCCCTGGGGGTCGGGGAGCTGTTTTTT CASSPLGVGELFF